The T cell receptor beta chain under discussion was sequenced for a study of blood T cell repertoires in COVID-19 (TCRdb year 2020). Background on the whole study: The collaborator samples originated in the United States, Italy and Spain and spanned the acute and convalescent phases of COVID-19. HLA class I and class II types, where available, came from metadata supplied by the sample provider rather than from assay-based typing. A freely available public database, intended as a resource for researchers studying the immune response to SARS-CoV-2, is where the repertoires were released. The material from the prospective study consisted of cDNA or gDNA derived from T cells, B-cell-depleted T cells, or PBMCs. Samples came from the ongoing ImmuneRACE study (first 160 participants) plus 1,254 subjects from 6 global collaborators. A de-identified subject ID, COVID-19 status, age in years and sex were almost always included in the sample metadata. The dataset comprised deeply sampled blood TCRbeta repertoires from subjects exposed to, actively infected with, or recovered from COVID-19.

Study-level results and caveats: The amount of clinical and demographic metadata varied by source and participant and was provided uncurated.

TCRbeta CDR3 regions were amplified from genomic DNA by means of the immunoSEQ Assay, a bias-controlled multiplex PCR. In the paper's pipeline: Nucleated cell counts per sample were estimated from amplification of reference gene primers within the assay. To quantify the absolute abundance of each unique TCRbeta CDR3 rearrangement, sequence reads were collapsed and filtered. Productive Simpson clonality was computed per sample as the square root of Simpson's diversity index over productive rearrangements. Not all clones reach the TCRdb copy of this immuneACCESS table, which keeps in-frame sequences only. Checked studies attribute under half of the gap to unresolved V genes and leave the rest unexplained. That table furnishes V, J and clone size, whereas the DNA furnished D and trimming. The sample records fewer than 120,000 clones, 70% to 90% of which are singletons. Together, the top ten hold 3% to 4% of the sample.

Whole blood was collected in K2EDTA tubes by collaborating institutions according to the institutions' own protocols. For TCRbeta analysis, collaborator samples were shipped as frozen whole blood, as isolated PBMCs, or as DNA extracted from either sample type. Details on this clone: Its antigen is not yet known. The record has no base qualities; no much larger clone is one base away.

Material: peripheral blood. This receptor was taken from a woman in her forties or fifties with acute or convalescent COVID-19.

The CDR3 in this case is CASSFLAGDYEQYF. The sequence in DNA is TGTGCCAGCAGCTTCCTGGCAGGGGACTACGAGCAGTACTTC. The chain is assembled from TRBV5-6 and TRBJ2-7; possibly the D gene is TRBD1, per 6 matching bases. The CDR3 goes from the cysteine to the phenylalanine over 14 residues. This entry keeps only the CDR3 DNA: 42 bases, framed from base 1. In the germline V gene, CDR1 corresponds to SGHDT and CDR2 to YYEEEE. A distance of 12 bases separates the germline ends of V and J, which lose 2 bases and 3 bases respectively.